This entry describes one T cell receptor (beta chain). This clonotype came up a few times. This receptor's antigen is unknown. Base quality data are lacking; no much larger clone is found one base away. TCRdb records Illumina HiSeq 1500 as the sequencer. The public reads were reanalyzed by TCRdb: fastp trimming at Q25, MiXCR alignment, in-frame beta chains only. Entries that share a CDR3 protein sequence are merged under the most common genes and DNA. Counted in this sample were approximately 170,000 distinct CDR3 sequences; around 14% of them appeared once. Of the sample, 20% to 30% falls within the top ten clones. The entry originates in a study of T cell repertoires in cytomegalovirus infection (dated by TCRdb to between 2018 and 2021). As for the study more broadly: The HLA type of each donor mattered for the analysis, because public TCR beta signatures pointed to carriage of CMV infection along with the matching HLA type.

The study at large found these results: The ex vivo response was dominated by HLA-C-restricted CMV-specific TCR beta clonotypes, and the single most frequent clonotype in two of eight donors was supplied by these HLA-C-restricted clonotypes. Cumulative frequency of public TCR beta family members discriminated carriers of CMV infection plus the relevant HLA type in this cohort and an independent approximately 370-donor cohort.

The germline V gene specifies SGHRS as CDR1 and YFSETQ as CDR2. Compared with germline, V lacks 5 bases and J lacks 0 bases; bases without a gene match: 8. CDR3 length: 16 amino acids, cysteine to phenylalanine. The sequence is cut down to CDR3 DNA, 48 bases in frame from base 1. In this chain, TRBV5-1 is recombined with TRBJ2-1, with 7 middle bases fitting TRBD1. The source of this sequence is a human donor in good health (CMV status not recorded). Some clones in this sample may be carry-over from other donors' samples. Sequences were obtained from PBMCs. The nucleotides are TGCGCCAGCAGACCTCAGTCAGGGGGCTCCTACAATGAGCAGTTCTTC. Its coded protein is CASRPQSGGSYNEQFF.